This T cell receptor (beta chain) was obtained from a study of T cell changes during pregnancy in multiple sclerosis. Method: immunoSEQ multiplex PCR; TCRdb's copy keeps in-frame clones and lacks some. There are roughly 42,000 clones in the sample; about 89% occur only once, and under 0.65% lies in the top ten. Trimming left V 3 bases short and J 4 bases short, with 15 bases between. CDR1 and CDR2 from the germline V gene are LNHDA and SQIVND (reference sequence). The CDR3 has 15 residues. The sequence came from a female donor with multiple sclerosis, enrolled in a pregnancy study. Sequences were derived from CD4+ T cells from peripheral blood mononuclear cells, sampled in the first trimester of pregnancy. The chain links TRBV19 to TRBJ1-2, with TRBD1 as a possible D gene (6 bases). The CDR3 region has the DNA TGTGCCAGTAGTATGAGGCAGGGGAGCGGCTATGGCTACACCTTC. It is translated as CASSMRQGSGYGYTF.